Shown below are 18 T cell receptor beta chains from a single sample sequenced in a study of cytotoxic CD8 clonotypes in ibrutinib-treated CLL. Sequencing used immunoSEQ multiplex PCR; TCRdb keeps in-frame clones, though not all of them. This sample has roughly 42,000 clones; 50% to 75% occur once, and the top ten carry roughly 21%. The specimen was PBMCs, collected after 24 months of ibrutinib treatment. Receptor source: a human donor with chronic lymphocytic leukemia.

J is TRBJ2-3 and V is TRBV4-2, with TRBD2 as a possible D gene (6 bases). This CDR3 is 15 amino acids long. Trimming pared 5 bases from V and 2 bases from J, leaving 14 bases between. Germline V lookup: CDR1 LGHNA, CDR2 YNFKEQ. The CDR3 DNA reads TGTGCCAGCAGCTCTCTAGCGCCTTCCACAGATACGCAGTATTTT. Translated, it gives CASSSLAPSTDTQYF.

In this sample, this clone turned up many times. The rearrangement uses TRBV7-6 and TRBJ1-6, with D perhaps matching TRBD1 (5 bases). Germline V gives CDR1 SGHVS, CDR2 FNYEAQ. V gave up 5 bases and J gave up 7 bases, with 12 bases separating them. The CDR3 is 14 amino acids. The CDR3 region has the DNA TGTGCCAGCAGCCCAATGGGGCCAAATTCACCCCTCCACTTT. It codes for CASSPMGPNSPLHF. Filled out from reference TRBV7-6 and TRBJ1-6, the complete variable domain reads GAGVSQSPRYKVTKRGQDVALRCDPISGHVSLYWYRQALGQGPEFLTYFNYEAQQDKSGLPNDRFSAERPEGSISTLTIQRTEQRDSAMYRCASSPMGPNSPLHFGNGTRLTVT.

This sequence joins TRBV6-1 and TRBJ1-2; D possibly corresponds to TRBD1 (6 bases). The CDR3 has 11 residues. Germline V gene sequence: CDR1 MNHNS, CDR2 SASEGT. Between the trimmed V and J ends, which lost 11 bases and 5 bases, there was a span of 12 bases. CDR3 sequence: CAAQGTYGYTF. CDR3 DNA sequence: TGTGCCGCACAGGGAACTTATGGCTACACCTTC.

The rearrangement uses TRBV10-3 and TRBJ1-5; no clear D gene. There are 16 residues in the CDR3. CDR1 is ENHRY, CDR2 SYGVKD, per germline. V lost 2 bases and J lost 0, with 11 bases in between. The CDR3, as DNA: TGTGCCATCAGTGAGGCCGCTCGCGGTAGCAATCAGCCCCAGCATTTT. This sequence encodes CAISEAARGSNQPQHF.

V is TRBV5-4 and J is TRBJ1-4, with D possibly being TRBD1 (5 bases). Trimming took off 4 bases at V and 8 bases at J, with 12 bases between the two ends. The germline V gene has CDR1 SGHNT and CDR2 YYREEE (reference sequence). This CDR3 spans 13 amino acids. The CDR3 DNA is TGTGCCAGCAGCCCCCGGGGGGAAGAAAAACTGTTTTTT. Its translation is CASSPRGEEKLFF.

This clone appeared a few times. V is TRBV19 and J is TRBJ2-7, with D perhaps TRBD1 or TRBD2 (5 bases each). Germline CDR1 is LNHDA and CDR2 is SQIVND (reference sequence). The V gene lost 10 bases and the J gene lost 7 bases, with 20 bases spanning the gap. The CDR3 contains 13 residues. The CDR3 sequence: CATRTQGTGEQYF. CDR3 bases: TGTGCCACTAGGACCCAGGGAACGGGGGAGCAGTACTTC. The whole variable domain, remainder taken from reference TRBV19 and TRBJ2-7, is DGGITQSPKYLFRKEGQNVTLSCEQNLNHDAMYWYRQDPGQGLRLIYYSQIVNDFQKGDIAEGYSVSREKKESFPLTVTSAQKNPTAFYLCATRTQGTGEQYFGPGTRLTVT.

This clone was picked up a small number of times. This rearrangement joins TRBV7-9 to TRBJ1-6; 7 bases line up with TRBD1. Trimming removed 5 bases from V and 5 bases from J; junction bases left unmatched: 6. The CDR3 loop spans 15 amino acids. CDR1 is SEHNR and CDR2 is FQNEAQ in the germline V gene (reference sequence). CDR3 residues: CASSERDRDNSPLHF. CDR3 nucleotide sequence: TGTGCCAGCAGCGAGAGGGACAGAGATAATTCACCCCTCCACTTT.

This clone was picked up many times. The V and J genes are TRBV6-1 and TRBJ1-2; the match to TRBD1 covers 10 bases. Germline assignment: CDR1 MNHNS and CDR2 SASEGT. After removal of 7 bases from V and 8 bases from J, the junction contained 7 bases not matched to a gene. This CDR3 comprises 13 residues. The CDR3 loop reads CASKRGTGDGYTF. In DNA form, the CDR3 reads TGTGCCAGCAAGCGCGGGACAGGGGACGGCTACACCTTC.

The chain carries TRBV25-1 and TRBJ2-5; tentatively, D is TRBD1 (5 bases). V lost 3 bases and J lost 7, with 21 bases in between. The germline V gene encodes CDR1 MGHDK and CDR2 SYGVNS. The CDR3 covers 16 residues. The chain's CDR3 is CASSEVGRVVYGTQYF. The CDR3 DNA reads TGTGCCAGCAGTGAGGTCGGCAGGGTGGTTTATGGGACCCAGTACTTC.

This sequence joins TRBV10-3 and TRBJ2-7; possibly TRBD1 for D (6 bases). CDR1 and CDR2 from the germline V gene are ENHRY and SYGVKD. Trimming pared 3 bases from V and 0 bases from J, leaving 12 bases between. This CDR3 has 15 amino acids. This chain's CDR3 is CAISERTALSYEQYF. The CDR3 region has the DNA TGTGCCATCAGTGAAAGGACAGCGCTCTCCTACGAGCAGTACTTC.

The chain links TRBV6-5 to TRBJ2-3; TRBD1 or TRBD2 may be the D gene (5 bases each). CDR1 is MNHEY and CDR2 is SVGAGI in the germline V gene. V lost 2 bases to trimming and J lost 7 bases, with 13 bases between them. This CDR3 region has 14 residues. CDR3 protein: CASSYGTQANTQYF. CDR3 bases: TGTGCCAGCAGTTACGGGACCCAGGCGAATACGCAGTATTTT.

This clone was counted a few times. This chain connects TRBV5-1 to TRBJ2-1, with 12 bases aligning to TRBD2. From germline, CDR1 is SGHRS and CDR2 YFSETQ. The CDR3 extends over 15 amino acids. With 7 bases clipped from V and 4 bases from J, the junction kept 6 bases outside the gene matches. CDR3: CASRLAGGEYNEQFF. The CDR3 DNA reads TGCGCCAGCCGTCTAGCGGGAGGGGAATACAATGAGCAGTTCTTC.

This clone was detected ten times or more. This chain uses TRBV7-8 with TRBJ2-7; tentatively, D is TRBD2 (6 bases). CDR3 length equals 15 residues. V was cut by 2 bases and J by 1 base, with 12 bases left in between. Germline CDR1 SGHVS, CDR2 FQNEAQ. CDR3 coding DNA: TGTGCCAGCAGCTTAAGGAGGGCGCCATCCTACGAGCAGTACTTC. It is translated as CASSLRRAPSYEQYF.

This sequence joins TRBV10-3 and TRBJ1-5; 8 bases fit TRBD1. In germline, CDR1 is ENHRY, CDR2 SYGVKD. The V gene end was trimmed by 6 bases and the J gene end by 7 bases; junction bases not matched to a gene: 11. The CDR3 totals 15 residues. The CDR3 protein is CAISEKSGGGQPQHF. The CDR3 coding sequence is TGTGCCATCAGCGAGAAATCAGGGGGCGGGCAGCCCCAGCATTTT.

This chain connects TRBV18 to TRBJ1-2, with D perhaps TRBD1 (5 bases). This CDR3 is 13 amino acids long. Germline CDR1 and CDR2: KGHSH and LQKENI. Trimming pared 0 bases from V and 6 bases from J, leaving 8 bases between. The CDR3 protein is CASSPPRTNGYTF. The CDR3 nucleotides are TGTGCCAGCTCACCACCACGGACAAATGGCTACACCTTC.

In its sample, this clone was seen a few times. V and J are TRBV4-2 and TRBJ2-7, with TRBD2 identical over 9 bases. Trimming took 0 bases from V and 3 from J; bases not matched to a gene: 3. The length of the CDR3 is 15 residues. Germline V CDR1 and CDR2: LGHNA, YNFKEQ. The CDR3 here is CASSQEAGGIYEQYF. Written as DNA, the CDR3 is TGTGCCAGCAGCCAAGAAGCGGGAGGCATCTACGAGCAGTACTTC.

The count of this clone is one. V and J are TRBV28 and TRBJ2-1; D unresolved. The CDR3 is made up of 13 amino acids. Germline-derived CDR1 and CDR2 are MDHEN and SYDVKM. V lost 7 bases, J lost 0 bases, and 7 bases lay in between. The CDR3 region is CASTGASYNEQFF. CDR3 in DNA: TGTGCCAGCACCGGAGCCTCCTACAATGAGCAGTTCTTC.

This clone showed up just a few times. The chain recombines TRBV5-6 with TRBJ2-3; D assignment may be TRBD1 or TRBD2 (5 bases each). Trimming removed 3 bases from V and 0 bases from J, with 11 bases in between. The CDR3 runs 15 residues. Germline values: CDR1 SGHDT, CDR2 YYEEEE. The CDR3 here is CASSSGRVSTDTQYF. The CDR3, as DNA: TGTGCCAGCAGCTCGGGACGAGTAAGCACAGATACGCAGTATTTT.